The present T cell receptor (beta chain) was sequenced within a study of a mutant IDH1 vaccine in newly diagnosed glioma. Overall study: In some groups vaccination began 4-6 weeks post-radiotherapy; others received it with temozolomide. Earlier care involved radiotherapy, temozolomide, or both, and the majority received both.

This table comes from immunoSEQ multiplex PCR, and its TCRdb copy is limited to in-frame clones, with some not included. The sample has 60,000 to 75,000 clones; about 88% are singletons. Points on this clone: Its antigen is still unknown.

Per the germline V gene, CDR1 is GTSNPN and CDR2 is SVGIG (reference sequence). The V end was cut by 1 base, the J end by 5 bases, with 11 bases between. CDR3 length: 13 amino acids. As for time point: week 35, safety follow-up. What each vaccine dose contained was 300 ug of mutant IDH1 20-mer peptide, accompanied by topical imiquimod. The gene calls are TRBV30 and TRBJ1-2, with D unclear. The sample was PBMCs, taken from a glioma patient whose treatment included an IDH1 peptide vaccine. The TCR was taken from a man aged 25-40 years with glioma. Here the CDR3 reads CAWSATPTYGYTF. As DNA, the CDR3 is TGTGCCTGGAGTGCGACCCCGACGTATGGCTACACCTTC.